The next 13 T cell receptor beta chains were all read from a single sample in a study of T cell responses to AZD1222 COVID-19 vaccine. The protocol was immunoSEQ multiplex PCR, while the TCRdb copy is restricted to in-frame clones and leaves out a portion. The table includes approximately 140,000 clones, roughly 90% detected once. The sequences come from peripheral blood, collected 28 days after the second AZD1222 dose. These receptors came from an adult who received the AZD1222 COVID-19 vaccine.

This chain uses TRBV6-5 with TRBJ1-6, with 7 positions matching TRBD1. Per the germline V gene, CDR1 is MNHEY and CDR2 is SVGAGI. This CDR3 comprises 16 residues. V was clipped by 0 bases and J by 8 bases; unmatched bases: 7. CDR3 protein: CASSYSAGGADSPLHF. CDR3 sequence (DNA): TGTGCCAGCAGTTACTCGGCAGGGGGTGCGGATTCACCCCTCCACTTT.

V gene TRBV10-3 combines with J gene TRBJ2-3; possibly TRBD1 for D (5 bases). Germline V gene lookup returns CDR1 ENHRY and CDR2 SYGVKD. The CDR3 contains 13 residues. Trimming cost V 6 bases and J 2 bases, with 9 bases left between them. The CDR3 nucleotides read TGTGCCATCAGGTCAGGGCCCACAGATACGCAGTATTTT. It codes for CAIRSGPTDTQYF.

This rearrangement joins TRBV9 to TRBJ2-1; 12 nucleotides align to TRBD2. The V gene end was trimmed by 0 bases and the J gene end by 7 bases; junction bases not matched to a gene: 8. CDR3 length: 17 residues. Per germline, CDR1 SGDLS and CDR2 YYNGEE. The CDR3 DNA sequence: TGTGCCAGCAGCGTAGCTCTAGCGGGGGGGTCTTGGAATGAGCAGTTCTTC. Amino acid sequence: CASSVALAGGSWNEQFF.

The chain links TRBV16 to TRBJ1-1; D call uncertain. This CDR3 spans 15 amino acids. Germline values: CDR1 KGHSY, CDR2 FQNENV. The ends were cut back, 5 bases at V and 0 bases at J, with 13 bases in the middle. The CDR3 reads CASSSTARLNTEAFF. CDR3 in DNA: TGTGCCAGCAGCTCCACGGCCAGGTTGAACACTGAAGCTTTCTTT.

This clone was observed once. DNA of the CDR3: TGTGCCAGCAGCCCCGGGACTCCGAACACCGGGGAGCTGTTTTTT. As protein: CASSPGTPNTGELFF. This chain connects TRBV7-8 to TRBJ2-2; maybe TRBD2 (6 bases). Germline CDR1 is SGHVS and CDR2 is FQNEAQ. Trimming removed 5 bases from V and 0 bases from J, with 10 bases in between. The length of the CDR3 is 15 residues. Combining the CDR3 with reference TRBV7-8 and TRBJ2-2 gives the whole variable domain GAGVSQSPRYKVAKRGQDVALRCDPISGHVSLFWYQQALGQGPEFLTYFQNEAQLDKSGLPSDRFFAERPEGSVSTLKIQRTQQEDSAVYLCASSPGTPNTGELFFGEGSRLTVL.

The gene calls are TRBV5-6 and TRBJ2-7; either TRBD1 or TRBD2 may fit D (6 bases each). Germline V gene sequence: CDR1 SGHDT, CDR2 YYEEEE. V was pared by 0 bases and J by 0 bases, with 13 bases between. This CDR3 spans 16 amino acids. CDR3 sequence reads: CASSLARGQSSYEQYF. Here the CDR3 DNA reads TGTGCCAGCAGCTTGGCCCGGGGGCAGAGCTCCTACGAGCAGTACTTC.

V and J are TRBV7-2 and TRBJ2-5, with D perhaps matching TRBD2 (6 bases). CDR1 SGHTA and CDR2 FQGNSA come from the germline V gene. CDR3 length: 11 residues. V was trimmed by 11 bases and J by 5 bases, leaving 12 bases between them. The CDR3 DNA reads TGTGCCGGAGGGTACGGCGAGACCCAGTACTTC. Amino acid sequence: CAGGYGETQYF. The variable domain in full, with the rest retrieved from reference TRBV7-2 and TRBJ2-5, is GAGVSQSPSNKVTEKGKDVELRCDPISGHTALYWYRQSLGQGLEFLIYFQGNSAPDKSGLPSDRFSAERTGGSVSTLTIQRTQQEDSAVYLCAGGYGETQYFGPGTRLLVL.

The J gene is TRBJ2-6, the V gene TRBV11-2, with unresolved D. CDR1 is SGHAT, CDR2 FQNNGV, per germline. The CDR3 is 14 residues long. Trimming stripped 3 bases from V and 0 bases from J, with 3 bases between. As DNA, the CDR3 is TGTGCCAGCAGCTTGAGCTCTGGGGCCAACGTCCTGACTTTC. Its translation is CASSLSSGANVLTF.

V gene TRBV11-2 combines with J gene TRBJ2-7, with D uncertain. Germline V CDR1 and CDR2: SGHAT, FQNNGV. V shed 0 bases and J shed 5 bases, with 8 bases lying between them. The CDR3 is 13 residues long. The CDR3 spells CASSLDLTNEQYF. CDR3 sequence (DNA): TGTGCCAGCAGCTTAGACCTGACAAACGAGCAGTACTTC.

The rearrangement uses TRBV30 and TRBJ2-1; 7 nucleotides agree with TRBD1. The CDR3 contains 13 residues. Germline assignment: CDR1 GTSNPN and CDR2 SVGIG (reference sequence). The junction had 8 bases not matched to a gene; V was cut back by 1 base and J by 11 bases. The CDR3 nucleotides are TGTGCCTGGAGTGCCCCGAACAGGGGAAAGCAGTTCTTC. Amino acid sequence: CAWSAPNRGKQFF.

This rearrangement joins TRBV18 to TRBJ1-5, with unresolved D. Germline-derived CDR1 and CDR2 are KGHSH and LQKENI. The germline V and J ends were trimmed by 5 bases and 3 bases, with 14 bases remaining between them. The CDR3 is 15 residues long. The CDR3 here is CASSAETGLNQPQHF. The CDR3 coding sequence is TGTGCCAGCTCAGCCGAGACGGGCCTCAATCAGCCCCAGCATTTT.

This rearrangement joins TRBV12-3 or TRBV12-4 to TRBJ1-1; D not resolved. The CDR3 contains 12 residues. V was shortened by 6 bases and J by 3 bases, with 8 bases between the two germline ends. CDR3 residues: CASRPRYTEAFF. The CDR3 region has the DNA TGTGCCAGCAGGCCAAGGTACACTGAAGCTTTCTTT.

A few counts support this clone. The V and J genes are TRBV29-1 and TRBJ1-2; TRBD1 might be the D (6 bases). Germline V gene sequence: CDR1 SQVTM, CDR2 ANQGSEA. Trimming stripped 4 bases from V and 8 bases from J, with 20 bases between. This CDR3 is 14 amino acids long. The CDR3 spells CSVAQDSLKMGYTF. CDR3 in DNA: TGCAGCGTTGCCCAGGACAGCCTCAAGATGGGCTACACCTTC.